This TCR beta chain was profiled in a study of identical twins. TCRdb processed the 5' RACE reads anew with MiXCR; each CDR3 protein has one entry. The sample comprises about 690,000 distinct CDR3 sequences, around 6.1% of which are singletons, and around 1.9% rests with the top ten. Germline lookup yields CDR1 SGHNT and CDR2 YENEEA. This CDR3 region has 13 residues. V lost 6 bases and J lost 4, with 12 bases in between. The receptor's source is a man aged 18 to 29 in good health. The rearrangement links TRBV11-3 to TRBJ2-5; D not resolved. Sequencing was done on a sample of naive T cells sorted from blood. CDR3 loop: CASRGRAAETQYF. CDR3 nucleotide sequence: TGTGCCAGCAGGGGAAGGGCCGCAGAGACCCAGTACTTC.